These T cell receptor beta chains were read from a single sample in a study of blood T cell repertoires in COVID-19. TCRdb keeps only in-frame clones here, not all; method: immunoSEQ multiplex PCR. Seen here are roughly 220,000 clones, approximately 90% observed once, and the top ten hold 5.9%. Material for sequencing was peripheral blood. Receptors were obtained from an elderly man with acute or convalescent COVID-19. Each CDR3 is given with its conserved first and last residue. D genes are given only for firm matches. The size field is filled for only some rows; it gives once, few, many or a size class.

TRBV14,few,TRBJ1-6,-,CASSQDTYNSPLHF,TGTGCCAGCAGCCAAGACACTTATAATTCACCCCTCCACTTT
TRBV6-6,-,TRBJ2-1,TRBD1,CASSAGQGAYNEQFF,TGTGCCAGCAGTGCGGGACAGGGAGCCTACAATGAGCAGTTCTTC
TRBV14,-,TRBJ2-3,TRBD2,CASSLYRTSGSTDTQYF,TGTGCCAGCAGCCTCTACCGGACTAGCGGGAGCACAGATACGCAGTATTTT
TRBV6-4,few,TRBJ2-4,-,CASSGQGGDIQYF,TGTGCCAGCTCTGGCCAGGGAGGAGACATTCAGTACTTC
TRBV6-5,few,TRBJ2-3,-,CASSYSGVGPDTQYF,TGTGCCAGCAGTTACAGCGGAGTTGGGCCAGATACGCAGTATTTT
TRBV10-3,-,TRBJ1-5,TRBD1,CAIRPTGDNQPQHF,TGTGCCATCAGACCCACAGGGGACAATCAGCCCCAGCATTTT
TRBV30,-,TRBJ2-3,TRBD1,CAWNRDRATDTQYF,TGTGCCTGGAATCGGGACAGGGCGACAGATACGCAGTATTTT
TRBV15,-,TRBJ2-1,TRBD2,CATSRGVAGGGGEQFF,TGTGCCACCAGCAGAGGCGTAGCGGGAGGGGGCGGTGAGCAGTTCTTC
TRBV7-8,-,TRBJ1-2,-,CASSLSGYGYTF,TGTGCCAGCAGCTTAAGCGGCTATGGCTACACCTTC
TRBV5-1,-,TRBJ2-3,TRBD1,CASSPGQGGVTDTQYF,TGCGCCAGCAGCCCAGGACAGGGGGGAGTAACAGATACGCAGTATTTT
TRBV6-5,once,TRBJ1-3,TRBD1,CASSYQQGNTIYF,TGTGCCAGCAGTTACCAACAGGGGAACACCATATATTTT
TRBV5-1,-,TRBJ1-2,-,CASSLTVGYGYTF,TGCGCCAGCAGCTTGACGGTCGGTTATGGCTACACCTTC
TRBV18,-,TRBJ1-5,-,CASSPPNSPNQPQHF,TGTGCCAGCTCACCACCGAACAGCCCTAATCAGCCCCAGCATTTT
TRBV5-1,-,TRBJ2-1,-,CASSARQASSYNEQFF,TGCGCCAGCAGCGCCAGACAGGCAAGCTCCTACAATGAGCAGTTCTTC
TRBV6-5,few,TRBJ1-6,-,CASRNQFSLHF,TGTGCCAGCAGGAATCAGTTTTCCCTCCACTTT
TRBV19,-,TRBJ1-4,TRBD1,CASSRGQLTTNEKLFF,TGTGCCAGTAGTAGGGGACAGCTCACAACTAATGAAAAACTGTTTTTT
TRBV5-1,-,TRBJ2-7,TRBD2,CASSLGRTSFDEQYF,TGCGCCAGCAGCCTGGGTCGGACTAGCTTCGACGAGCAGTACTTC
TRBV6-4,-,TRBJ2-2,-,CASSVRGNTGELFF,TGTGCCAGCAGTGTGCGGGGTAACACCGGGGAGCTGTTTTTT
TRBV5-1,-,TRBJ1-2,TRBD1,CASSLGTGEGYTF,TGCGCCAGCAGCTTGGGAACAGGGGAAGGCTACACCTTC
TRBV4-2,-,TRBJ2-7,TRBD2,CASSQRVAGGSYEQYF,TGTGCCAGCAGCCAGCGGGTAGCGGGGGGCTCCTACGAGCAGTACTTC
TRBV3-1/TRBV3-2,-,TRBJ2-1,-,CASSQEYLGLASLFF,TGTGCCAGCAGCCAAGAATATTTGGGCTTGGCTAGCCTGTTCTTC
TRBV6-2/TRBV6-3,-,TRBJ1-1,TRBD1,CASSYSSQGAQNTEAFF,TGTGCCAGCAGTTACTCGAGTCAGGGGGCTCAGAACACTGAAGCTTTCTTT
TRBV6-4,-,TRBJ2-7,-,CASSAEAAYEQYF,TGTGCCAGCAGTGCTGAGGCTGCCTACGAGCAGTACTTC
TRBV18,-,TRBJ2-1,-,CASSRADRRNEQFF,TGTGCCAGCTCACGAGCCGACAGGCGGAATGAGCAGTTCTTC
TRBV7-7,once,TRBJ2-2,TRBD2,CASGGLAGVSGELFF,TGTGCTAGCGGGGGACTAGCGGGAGTATCCGGGGAGCTGTTTTTT
TRBV7-2,-,TRBJ2-3,TRBD2,CASSLVASGTDTQYF,TGTGCCAGCAGCTTAGTGGCTAGCGGGACAGATACGCAGTATTTT
TRBV7-2,once,TRBJ2-1,TRBD2,CASSAKAGVLGEQFF,TGTGCCAGCAGCGCGAAGGCGGGAGTATTAGGGGAGCAGTTCTTC
TRBV29-1,-,TRBJ2-1,-,CSVDRGYNEQFF,TGCAGCGTTGACAGGGGCTACAATGAGCAGTTCTTC
TRBV5-4,-,TRBJ1-1,-,CASSLDRAATEAFF,TGTGCCAGCAGCTTGGACAGGGCAGCCACTGAAGCTTTCTTT
TRBV5-1,-,TRBJ1-5,-,CASSSGGGQPQHF,TGCGCCAGCAGTTCGGGGGGCGGACAGCCCCAGCATTTT
TRBV7-6,-,TRBJ2-3,TRBD2,CASSAVISGSIVDTQYF,TGTGCCAGCAGCGCCGTTATAAGCGGGAGTATTGTAGATACGCAGTATTTT
TRBV7-2,-,TRBJ2-3,-,CASSVSEGIRRQYF,TGTGCCAGCAGCGTTAGCGAGGGTATAAGGAGGCAGTATTTT
TRBV4-2,-,TRBJ1-2,TRBD1,CASSRQGFPNYGYTF,TGTGCCAGCAGCAGACAGGGGTTCCCGAACTATGGCTACACCTTC
TRBV10-3,-,TRBJ2-1,TRBD2,CAISSTIIGRAGNEQFF,TGTGCCATCAGTTCCACTATCATAGGGAGGGCCGGCAATGAGCAGTTCTTC
TRBV5-4,-,TRBJ1-6,-,CASSSGETNSPLHF,TGTGCCAGCAGCTCCGGGGAAACTAATTCACCCCTCCACTTT
TRBV19,-,TRBJ1-4,-,CASPFGSVEEKLFF,TGTGCCAGTCCCTTCGGGTCGGTAGAAGAAAAACTGTTTTTT
TRBV28,-,TRBJ2-1,TRBD1,CASSQTGPGEQFF,TGTGCCAGCAGTCAGACAGGGCCGGGTGAGCAGTTCTTC
TRBV19,-,TRBJ2-1,-,CASSKQESSYNEQFF,TGTGCCAGTAGCAAACAGGAAAGCTCCTACAATGAGCAGTTCTTC
TRBV7-2,few,TRBJ1-3,-,CASSLDRAGGNTIYF,TGTGCCAGCAGCTTAGATCGGGCGGGAGGAAACACCATATATTTT
TRBV5-6,-,TRBJ1-1,-,CASSFRDTEAFF,TGTGCCAGCAGCTTCAGGGACACTGAAGCTTTCTTT
TRBV6-5,-,TRBJ2-1,TRBD2,CASSYVGLAGVYEFF,TGTGCCAGCAGTTACGTGGGACTAGCGGGAGTATACGAGTTCTTC
TRBV9,-,TRBJ2-1,TRBD2,CASSAGTSGTAYNEQFF,TGTGCCAGCAGCGCGGGGACTAGCGGGACCGCATACAATGAGCAGTTCTTC
TRBV19,-,TRBJ1-6,-,CASSRLRGASPLHF,TGTGCCAGTAGTCGTCTCAGGGGCGCGTCACCCCTCCACTTT
TRBV19,-,TRBJ1-4,TRBD1,CASRRQGATNEKLFF,TGTGCCAGTAGGCGACAGGGGGCTACTAATGAAAAACTGTTTTTT
TRBV7-3,-,TRBJ2-2,-,CASSSSIDATLNTGELFF,TGTGCCAGCAGCTCAAGCATCGATGCGACTCTTAACACCGGGGAGCTGTTTTTT